Shown below are 21 T cell receptor beta chains from a single sample sequenced in a study of cytomegalovirus exposure and HLA in healthy donors. PCR amplification relied on 60 Vbeta primers (plus 13 Jbeta primers). Sequenced by immunoSEQ multiplex PCR; TCRdb stores in-frame clones only, minus some. This sample's table reports approximately 43,000 clones. The sequenced sample consisted of PBMCs. The receptors shown here come from a woman aged 25-40 years in good health and CMV-seronegative.

The gene calls are TRBV29-1 and TRBJ1-2; 10 bases line up with TRBD1. Germline-derived CDR1 and CDR2 are SQVTM and ANQGSEA. The CDR3 sequence is 14 residues long. The V segment lost 6 bases and the J segment 1 base; nucleotides outside the gene matches: 5. The CDR3 region has the DNA TGCAGCGTGACAGGGGGCGCGGATAACTATGGCTACACCTTC. Amino acids: CSVTGGADNYGYTF.

The genes are TRBV6-1 and TRBJ2-7, with unresolved D. CDR1 is MNHNS, CDR2 SASEGT, per germline. Trimming cost V 4 bases and J 2 bases, with 15 bases left between them. The CDR3 length is 15 residues. CDR3 sequence: CASSGSERLAYEQYF. The DNA of the CDR3 is TGTGCCAGCAGTGGAAGCGAAAGGCTCGCCTACGAGCAGTACTTC.

This chain uses TRBV5-1 with TRBJ2-2; TRBD1 matches 8 bases. This CDR3 is built from 17 residues. J gave up 3 bases and V 4 bases, and 11 bases lay outside the gene matches. CDR1 is SGHRS and CDR2 is YFSETQ in the germline V gene. The CDR3, as DNA: TGCGCCAGCAGCCGGACAGGGCCCCTGTCGGACACCGGGGAGCTGTTTTTT. Translation gives CASSRTGPLSDTGELFF.

V gene TRBV25-1 combines with J gene TRBJ1-2; TRBD1 agrees at 9 bases. CDR1 MGHDK and CDR2 SYGVNS come from the germline V gene. This CDR3 comprises 15 residues. Trimming at V came to 3 bases and at J to 8 bases, leaving 10 bases not matched to a gene. CDR3 bases: TGTGCCAGCAGTGACCCCTCTGGACAGGGGAGGGGCTACACCTTC. Residues: CASSDPSGQGRGYTF.

V gene TRBV7-2 combines with J gene TRBJ1-1, with a possible D match to TRBD1 (6 bases). Trimming stripped 0 bases from V and 1 base from J, with 9 bases between. Looked up from germline, CDR1 is SGHTA and CDR2 is FQGNSA. This CDR3 comprises 15 residues. CDR3 DNA sequence: TGTGCCAGCAGCTTAGCGGGCAGGGGGAACACTGAAGCTTTCTTT. Encoded protein: CASSLAGRGNTEAFF.

The chain combines TRBV18 with TRBJ2-6; 8 positions agree with TRBD1. Trimming cost V 6 bases and J 0 bases; bases outside gene matches: 10. The CDR3 sequence is 18 residues long. Germline V lookup: CDR1 KGHSH, CDR2 LQKENI. In nucleotides, the CDR3 is TGTGCCAGCTCCCACGACAGGGGTGGTTTCTCTGGGGCCAACGTCCTGACTTTC. It encodes CASSHDRGGFSGANVLTF. Variable domain in full (rest from reference TRBV18 and TRBJ2-6): NAGVMQNPRHLVRRRGQEARLRCSPMKGHSHVYWYRQLPEEGLKFMVYLQKENIIDESGMPKERFSAEFPKEGPSILRIQQVVRGDSAAYFCASSHDRGGFSGANVLTFGAGSRLTVL.

The CDR3 bases are TGTGCCAGCAGCTTAGTAGGGGAAGCCTACGAGCAGTACTTC. It is translated as CASSLVGEAYEQYF. The chain is built from TRBV11-2 and TRBJ2-7, with a tentative D call TRBD1 (5 bases). Trimming stripped 1 base from V and 2 bases from J, with 9 bases between. Germline loops: CDR1 SGHAT, CDR2 FQNNGV. The CDR3 has 14 amino acids.

CDR3 protein: CASSYPTSGGNYEQYF. As DNA, the CDR3 is TGTGCCAGCAGTTACCCTACGTCCGGGGGGAACTACGAGCAGTACTTC. The chain has TRBV6-5 and TRBJ2-7; TRBD2 aligns across 7 bases. CDR3 size: 16 residues. V trimming: 2 bases; J trimming: 3 bases; junction bases outside the gene matches: 10. Germline V gives CDR1 MNHEY, CDR2 SVGAGI.

J is TRBJ1-2 and V is TRBV6-1, with D possibly being TRBD1 (5 bases). CDR1 and CDR2 (germline): MNHNS, SASEGT. The length of the CDR3 is 13 residues. Trimming took 3 bases from V and 4 from J, leaving 9 bases between them. This CDR3 is CASSEHQGYGYTF. CDR3 nucleotides: TGTGCCAGCAGTGAGCATCAGGGCTATGGCTACACCTTC.

The rearrangement links TRBV6-5 to TRBJ2-7, with D tentatively TRBD1 (6 bases). The CDR3 runs 13 residues. V was shortened by 6 bases and J by 0 bases, with 9 bases between the two germline ends. CDR1 is MNHEY, CDR2 SVGAGI, per germline. The chain's CDR3 is CASRRTASYEQYF. The CDR3 bases are TGTGCCAGCAGGCGGACAGCCTCCTACGAGCAGTACTTC.

The V and J genes are TRBV15 and TRBJ2-5, with TRBD1 matching 8 bases. This CDR3 comprises 15 residues. V lost 5 bases, J lost 5 bases, and 10 bases stayed unmatched. Germline lookup yields CDR1 LNHNV and CDR2 YYDKDF (reference sequence). The DNA of the CDR3 is TGTGCCACCAGCTTGAGGACAGGGTCAGTGGAGACCCAGTACTTC. This codes for CATSLRTGSVETQYF.

The V gene is TRBV6-1, the J gene TRBJ1-4; TRBD1 matches at 8 bases. The CDR3 is 14 amino acids. V lost 1 base to trimming and J lost 7 bases; unmatched junction nucleotides: 2. Looked up from germline, CDR1 is MNHNS and CDR2 is SASEGT. Here the CDR3 reads CASSEGTGFEKLFF. For the CDR3, the DNA is TGTGCCAGCAGTGAAGGGACAGGGTTTGAAAAACTGTTTTTT.

The chain is built from TRBV5-1 and TRBJ2-1, with D perhaps TRBD1 (6 bases). Germline assignment: CDR1 SGHRS and CDR2 YFSETQ. CDR3 length: 13 residues. V shed 6 bases and J shed 7 bases, with 14 bases lying between them. The chain's CDR3 is CASNVQGGNEQFF. CDR3 DNA: TGCGCCAGCAACGTACAGGGCGGGAATGAGCAGTTCTTC.

J is TRBJ1-5 and V is TRBV30; D remains unclear. Trimming shortened V by 0 bases and J by 1 base, and 7 bases separated the two germline ends. Per the germline V gene, CDR1 is GTSNPN and CDR2 is SVGIG (reference sequence). CDR3 length equals 14 residues. DNA for the CDR3: TGTGCCTGGAGTGTCCCGGGAAGCAATCAGCCCCAGCATTTT. It is translated as CAWSVPGSNQPQHF.

The chain has TRBV6-1 and TRBJ1-2; D unresolved. The CDR3 runs to 15 residues. Germline CDR1 and CDR2: MNHNS and SASEGT. V lost 0 bases to trimming and J lost 4 bases, with 12 bases between them. This CDR3 reads CASSEAYGEGYGYTF. The CDR3 nucleotides are TGTGCCAGCAGTGAAGCTTATGGGGAGGGCTATGGCTACACCTTC.

This rearrangement joins TRBV7-8 to TRBJ2-7; 7 nucleotides agree with TRBD1. In germline, CDR1 is SGHVS, CDR2 FQNEAQ. The CDR3 is 15 residues long. After removal of 5 bases from V and 5 bases from J, the junction contained 12 bases not matched to a gene. CDR3 bases: TGTGCCAGCAGCCCCCGGGACAGTAATCTCCACGAGCAGTACTTC. It specifies CASSPRDSNLHEQYF. The full variable domain, in which reference TRBV7-8 and TRBJ2-7 provide the parts outside the CDR3, is GAGVSQSPRYKVAKRGQDVALRCDPISGHVSLFWYQQALGQGPEFLTYFQNEAQLDKSGLPSDRFFAERPEGSVSTLKIQRTQQEDSAVYLCASSPRDSNLHEQYFGPGTRLTVT.

CDR3 nucleotide sequence: TGTGCGTCGCTAGCGGCCTCCTACAATGAGCAGTTCTTC. Translation: CASLAASYNEQFF. The chain joins TRBV30 to TRBJ2-1; 7 nucleotides align to TRBD2. The CDR3 runs to 13 residues. Germline V CDR1 and CDR2: GTSNPN, SVGIG (reference sequence).

The chain joins TRBV5-1 to TRBJ2-5; 9 bases fit TRBD1. V was pared by 4 bases and J by 2 bases, with 6 bases of the junction left unmatched. Germline CDR1 and CDR2: SGHRS and YFSETQ. The CDR3 runs 15 residues. CDR3 protein: CASSPGTGRQETQYF. The CDR3, as DNA: TGCGCCAGCAGCCCCGGGACAGGGCGACAAGAGACCCAGTACTTC.

The chain uses TRBV12-5 and TRBJ2-2; TRBD2 matches at 16 bases. V lost 7 bases, J lost 8 bases, and 4 bases stayed unmatched. Germline V gene lookup returns CDR1 LGHNT and CDR2 FRNRAP. The CDR3 spans 15 residues. CDR3 sequence: CASVPGLAGGGELFF. The CDR3 DNA reads TGTGCTAGTGTCCCGGGACTAGCGGGAGGGGGGGAGCTGTTTTTT.

This chain uses TRBV29-1 with TRBJ1-1, with TRBD1 matching 7 bases. Germline CDR1 reads SQVTM; CDR2 reads ANQGSEA. Trimming cost V 7 bases and J 6 bases; bases outside gene matches: 11. This CDR3 contains 13 residues. CDR3 nucleotides: TGCAGCGCCCATCACAGGGGCCAGGCTGAAGCTTTCTTT. Translating it yields CSAHHRGQAEAFF.

The V call is TRBV5-1, the J call TRBJ2-3; 7 bases match TRBD1. The CDR3 spans 15 residues. The germline gives CDR1 SGHRS, CDR2 YFSETQ. Trimming took 0 bases from V and 2 from J; bases not matched to a gene: 3. This CDR3 reads CASSLAGQDTDTQYF. Written as DNA, the CDR3 is TGCGCCAGCAGCTTGGCCGGACAGGACACAGATACGCAGTATTTT.